The 3 T cell receptor beta chains below were found in one sample sequenced in a study of T cell responses to AZD1222 COVID-19 vaccine. The repertoire was sequenced with immunoSEQ multiplex PCR; TCRdb's copy has only in-frame clones and lacks some. In the table there are approximately 170,000 clones, 75% to 90% of which are singletons. Sequencing was performed on peripheral blood, taken on day 0 of AZD1222 vaccination. The receptors originated from an adult in good health.

The chain employs TRBV4-1 and TRBJ1-2, with D perhaps matching TRBD1 (6 bases). Trimming left V 4 bases short and J 0 bases short, with 15 bases between. The CDR3 is 16 residues long. Germline values: CDR1 MGHRA, CDR2 YSYEKL. The CDR3 protein is CASSPRGFEANYGYTF. For the CDR3, the DNA is TGCGCCAGCAGCCCTAGGGGGTTCGAGGCTAACTATGGCTACACCTTC.

The V gene is TRBV6-1, the J gene TRBJ1-6, with D unclear. Germline V gives CDR1 MNHNS, CDR2 SASEGT. Trimming left V 1 base short and J 9 bases short, with 4 bases between. This CDR3 is built from 12 residues. The CDR3 is CASSEVGSPLHF. The CDR3 DNA reads as TGTGCCAGCAGTGAAGTTGGTTCACCCCTCCACTTT.

The chain recombines TRBV18 with TRBJ2-7, with no clear D. Trimming shortened V by 3 bases and J by 2 bases, and 11 bases separated the two germline ends. CDR1 and CDR2 (germline): KGHSH, LQKENI. CDR3 size: 14 residues. The CDR3 bases are TGTGCCAGCTCACCGGATAGGCCGCCCTACGAGCAGTACGTC. Translating it yields CASSPDRPPYEQYV.